Listed here are 26 T cell receptor beta chains from one sample, sequenced in a study of a mutant IDH1 vaccine in newly diagnosed glioma. What these receptors recognize is not known. Specified time point: week 35, safety follow-up. Vaccination used 300 ug of mutant IDH1 20-mer peptide per dose, with topical imiquimod. Sequenced by immunoSEQ multiplex PCR; TCRdb stores in-frame clones only, minus some. Of about 55,000 clones in the sample, around four fifths were seen once. Sequences were derived from PBMCs, sampled from a glioma patient whose treatment included an IDH1 peptide vaccine. These receptors all stem from a woman in her late teens or twenties with glioma.

A single count supports this clone. V and J are TRBV5-1 and TRBJ2-1; 8 bases are a match to TRBD2. The CDR3 extends over 16 amino acids. Germline V CDR1 and CDR2: SGHRS, YFSETQ. V was clipped by 3 bases and J by 6 bases; unmatched bases: 11. This chain's CDR3 is CASSSWRGLGSNEQFF. The CDR3 DNA sequence: TGCGCCAGCAGCTCATGGCGGGGACTAGGGAGCAATGAGCAGTTCTTC.

V is TRBV5-4 and J is TRBJ2-5; no definite D call. The V gene lost 5 bases and the J gene lost 5 bases, with 10 bases spanning the gap. The CDR3 length is 12 residues. Germline values: CDR1 SGHNT, CDR2 YYREEE (reference sequence). The CDR3 sequence is CASSLGQETQYF. The CDR3 DNA sequence: TGTGCCAGCAGTCTTGGGCAGGAGACCCAGTACTTC.

The V gene is TRBV21-1, the J gene TRBJ1-5. TRBV21-1 represents a pseudogene. This CDR3 is built from 16 residues. DNA of the CDR3: TGTGCCAGCAGCACGTTTTTACTGGGAAGCAATCAGCCCCAGCATTTT. It translates to CASSTFLLGSNQPQHF.

Only one count was recorded for this clone. The chain employs TRBV5-8 and TRBJ1-2; TRBD1 agrees at 10 bases. This CDR3 is built from 17 residues. Germline V gives CDR1 SGHTS, CDR2 YDEGEE. The V and J ends lost 1 base and 0 bases, in that order; junction bases with no gene match: 6. CDR3 nucleotide sequence: TGTGCCAGCAGCTTGTGGGGACAGGGGCGCCCTAACTATGGCTACACCTTC. Its protein is CASSLWGQGRPNYGYTF.

The V and J genes are TRBV6-5 and TRBJ2-2, with D possibly matching TRBD2 (5 bases). The length of the CDR3 is 15 residues. Trimming cost V 3 bases and J 5 bases, with 13 bases left between them. The germline V gene has CDR1 MNHEY and CDR2 SVGAGI. The CDR3 reads CASSYIPDSTGELFF. For the CDR3, the DNA is TGTGCCAGCAGTTATATCCCGGACTCGACCGGGGAGCTGTTTTTT.

The gene calls are TRBV29-1 and TRBJ2-7; perhaps TRBD1 as D (5 bases). Germline loops: CDR1 SQVTM, CDR2 ANQGSEA. This CDR3 has 13 residues. V shed 2 bases and J shed 2 bases, with 10 bases lying between them. The CDR3 loop reads CSVESRDPYEQYF. The CDR3 region has the DNA TGCAGCGTTGAATCCAGGGATCCCTACGAGCAGTACTTC.

This clone has just a few counts. The chain joins TRBV30 to TRBJ1-4; D may be TRBD1 (5 bases). Trimming stripped 0 bases from V and 2 bases from J, with 10 bases between. The CDR3 sequence is 15 residues long. Germline V gene lookup returns CDR1 GTSNPN and CDR2 SVGIG (reference sequence). CDR3 sequence reads: CAWSVRAGTNEKLFF. DNA of the CDR3: TGTGCCTGGAGTGTACGGGCAGGGACTAATGAAAAACTGTTTTTT.

The chain carries TRBV5-1 and TRBJ2-1; a possible D gene is TRBD1 (6 bases). Germline lookup yields CDR1 SGHRS and CDR2 YFSETQ. V was pared by 5 bases and J by 3 bases, with 18 bases between. This CDR3 comprises 16 residues. The CDR3 here is CASRPDSPGIYNEQFF. In nucleotides, the CDR3 is TGCGCCAGCAGGCCGGACAGCCCGGGGATCTACAATGAGCAGTTCTTC.

The chain uses TRBV29-1 and TRBJ1-1; a possible D gene is TRBD1 (5 bases). This CDR3 comprises 12 residues. Germline CDR1 is SQVTM and CDR2 is ANQGSEA. V was pared by 4 bases and J by 14 bases, with 20 bases between. The chain's CDR3 is CSVGEGGGLGFF. CDR3 in DNA: TGCAGCGTTGGGGAGGGTGGGGGGTTGGGATTCTTT.

V is TRBV5-1 and J is TRBJ1-4; D might be TRBD1 (6 bases). Trimming stripped 4 bases from V and 5 bases from J, with 18 bases between. The CDR3 sequence is 16 residues long. Per the germline V gene, CDR1 is SGHRS and CDR2 is YFSETQ. CDR3 region: CASSAAGASLNEKLFF. The CDR3 nucleotides are TGCGCCAGCAGCGCGGCGGGGGCGAGTCTGAATGAAAAACTGTTTTTT. Full variable domain (rest looked up from reference TRBV5-1 and TRBJ1-4): KAGVTQTPRYLIKTRGQQVTLSCSPISGHRSVSWYQQTPGQGLQFLFEYFSETQRNKGNFPGRFSGRQFSNSRSEMNVSTLELGDSALYLCASSAAGASLNEKLFFGSGTQLSVL.

This clone was picked up one time. The chain carries TRBV6-6 and TRBJ2-7; D gene uncertain. Trimming stripped 6 bases from V and 4 bases from J, with 4 bases between. Germline V gene sequence: CDR1 MNHNY, CDR2 SVGAGI (reference sequence). The CDR3 has 10 residues. CDR3 DNA sequence: TGTGCCAGCAGGGATTACGAGCAGTACTTC. Its protein product is CASRDYEQYF.

This sequence joins TRBV10-2 and TRBJ2-1, with unresolved D. The V gene lost 0 bases and the J gene lost 0 bases, with 9 bases spanning the gap. The CDR3 loop spans 16 amino acids. The germline V gene has CDR1 WSHSY and CDR2 SAAADI. The CDR3 region has the DNA TGCGCCAGCAGTGAGTCAACGCGGCGCTCCTACAATGAGCAGTTCTTC. Amino acids: CASSESTRRSYNEQFF.

J is TRBJ2-2 and V is TRBV11-2; D is perhaps TRBD1 or TRBD2 (5 bases each). Germline assignment: CDR1 SGHAT and CDR2 FQNNGV. The CDR3 has 16 amino acids. V was clipped by 1 base and J by 2 bases, with 11 bases between them. The CDR3 loop reads CASSLGVGANTGELFF. In nucleotides, the CDR3 is TGTGCCAGCAGCTTAGGGGTCGGGGCAAACACCGGGGAGCTGTTTTTT. Complete variable domain (other parts from reference TRBV11-2 and TRBJ2-2): EAGVAQSPRYKIIEKRQSVAFWCNPISGHATLYWYQQILGQGPKLLIQFQNNGVVDDSQLPKDRFSAERLKGVDSTLKIQPAKLEDSAVYLCASSLGVGANTGELFFGEGSRLTVL.

V and J are TRBV30 and TRBJ1-4; D uncertain. The germline V and J ends were trimmed by 2 bases and 0 bases, with 4 bases remaining between them. The germline V gene has CDR1 GTSNPN and CDR2 SVGIG (reference sequence). CDR3 size: 13 residues. The CDR3 is CAWSPATNEKLFF. CDR3 coding DNA: TGTGCCTGGAGTCCGGCAACTAATGAAAAACTGTTTTTT.

J is TRBJ2-3 and V is TRBV15; D gene ambiguous. V was pared by 6 bases and J by 7 bases, with 11 bases between. Germline V gives CDR1 LNHNV, CDR2 YYDKDF (reference sequence). The CDR3 consists of 12 residues. In nucleotides, the CDR3 is TGTGCCACCAGTGGTATGCGAAATACGCAGTATTTT. This codes for CATSGMRNTQYF.

This rearrangement joins TRBV6-5 to TRBJ2-7; TRBD2 might be the D (7 bases). V was clipped by 8 bases and J by 2 bases, with 16 bases between them. This CDR3 spans 14 amino acids. Germline assignment: CDR1 MNHEY and CDR2 SVGAGI. The DNA for the CDR3 is TGTGCCAGCGGTTGGCGGGGGCCCACCTACGAGCAGTACTTC. Protein sequence: CASGWRGPTYEQYF.

The chain has TRBV5-8 and TRBJ1-6; D possibly corresponds to TRBD1 (5 bases). Germline V gives CDR1 SGHTS, CDR2 YDEGEE. The V and J ends lost 4 bases and 4 bases respectively, with 12 bases between them. This CDR3 is 15 amino acids long. The CDR3 coding sequence is TGTGCCAGCAGCCCAGGGACGGCGTATAATTCACCCCTCCACTTT. Protein product: CASSPGTAYNSPLHF.

This clone occurred a few times. This rearrangement joins TRBV29-1 to TRBJ1-2, with D possibly matching TRBD1 (6 bases). Germline CDR1 SQVTM, CDR2 ANQGSEA. The CDR3 sequence is 12 residues long. V gave up 6 bases and J gave up 4 bases, with 12 bases separating them. In DNA form, the CDR3 reads TGCAGCGTAACGGACAGCTCCTATGGCTACACCTTC. Its protein product is CSVTDSSYGYTF. The full variable domain, its missing parts supplied by reference TRBV29-1 and TRBJ1-2, is SAVISQKPSRDICQRGTSLTIQCQVDSQVTMMFWYRQQPGQSLTLIATANQGSEATYESGFVIDKFPISRPNLTFSTLTVSNMSPEDSSIYLCSVTDSSYGYTFGSGTRLTVV.

This clone was counted once. The CDR3: CASTMGGADRGNQPQHF. The CDR3 nucleotides read TGTGCCAGCACCATGGGGGGGGCAGATCGGGGCAATCAGCCCCAGCATTTT. The chain employs TRBV27 and TRBJ1-5, with TRBD1 as a possible D gene (6 bases). V dropped 7 bases and J dropped 2 bases, with 21 bases sitting between them. The CDR3 is 17 amino acids. Germline V lookup: CDR1 MNHEY, CDR2 SMNVEV (reference sequence).

This sequence joins TRBV5-1 and TRBJ1-5, with D uncertain. Trimming stripped 4 bases from V and 7 bases from J, with 15 bases between. Looked up from germline, CDR1 is SGHRS and CDR2 is YFSETQ. CDR3 length: 14 amino acids. This CDR3 is CASSPLGDQQPQHF. CDR3 nucleotides: TGCGCCAGCAGCCCCTTGGGAGATCAGCAGCCCCAGCATTTT.

V is TRBV7-2 and J is TRBJ1-3; TRBD1 is a possible D gene (5 bases). Between the trimmed V and J ends, which lost 2 bases and 4 bases, there was a span of 15 bases. The CDR3 contains 16 residues. Germline V gene sequence: CDR1 SGHTA, CDR2 FQGNSA. DNA for the CDR3: TGTGCCAGCAGCTTACCGGGGCTAAGCTGGGGAAACACCATATATTTT. Protein sequence: CASSLPGLSWGNTIYF.

The chain has TRBV11-2 and TRBJ1-1, with 8 bases lining up with TRBD1. Germline V lookup: CDR1 SGHAT, CDR2 FQNNGV. This CDR3 has 14 amino acids. After removal of 4 bases from V and 5 bases from J, the junction contained 6 bases not matched to a gene. The CDR3 region has the DNA TGTGCCAGCAGCTCACAGGGGGGGGGAACTGAAGCTTTCTTT. Amino acid sequence: CASSSQGGGTEAFF.

The chain carries TRBV15 and TRBJ2-1; 7 positions match TRBD1. Germline CDR1 is LNHNV and CDR2 is YYDKDF (reference sequence). V lost 5 bases to trimming and J lost 10 bases; unmatched junction nucleotides: 14. The CDR3 has 15 residues. CDR3 DNA: TGTGCCACCAGCGGTACAGGGGCTAGGGCATGGGAGCAGTTCTTC. Its translation is CATSGTGARAWEQFF.

The chain links TRBV9 to TRBJ2-1; no firm D call. The CDR3 has 13 amino acids. CDR1 and CDR2 from the germline V gene are SGDLS and YYNGEE. Trimming cost V 0 bases and J 13 bases, with 14 bases left between them. In DNA form, the CDR3 reads TGTGCCAGCAGCGTAGATGCCCGGACGGTCCAGTTCTTC. Translation: CASSVDARTVQFF. The full variable domain, completed using reference TRBV9 and TRBJ2-1, is DSGVTQTPKHLITATGQRVTLRCSPRSGDLSVYWYQQSLDQGLQFLIQYYNGEERAKGNILERFSAQQFPDLHSELNLSSLELGDSALYFCASSVDARTVQFFGPGTRLTVL.

The genes are TRBV5-1 and TRBJ2-7; 7 nucleotides align to TRBD2. CDR1 is SGHRS and CDR2 is YFSETQ in the germline V gene. The CDR3 loop spans 15 amino acids. Unmatched junction bases numbered 10, after V lost 3 bases and J lost 4 bases. The CDR3 region has the DNA TGCGCCAGCAGCTCTGAACTAGCGCCCGTTTACGAGCAGTACTTC. Translated, it gives CASSSELAPVYEQYF.

J is TRBJ1-1 and V is TRBV5-4, with D possibly matching TRBD1 (6 bases). The CDR3 has 16 amino acids. V lost 0 bases and J 0 bases, leaving 12 bases between the germline ends. The germline V gene has CDR1 SGHNT and CDR2 YYREEE (reference sequence). Here the CDR3 DNA reads TGTGCCAGCAGCTTGGCCGCGGGGGGGCTGAACACTGAAGCTTTCTTT. This encodes CASSLAAGGLNTEAFF.